The present entry profiles one TCR beta chain with its context. The antigen is not known. This CDR3 is 16 amino acids long. Germline V lookup: CDR1 SGHRS, CDR2 YFSETQ. J gave up 6 bases and V 0 bases, and 7 bases lay outside the gene matches. Assay: immunoSEQ multiplex PCR; the TCRdb copy retains only in-frame clones and omits some. The sample has under 50,000 clones, approximately 82% seen once; the top ten hold roughly 2.1%. Antigen-specific CD4+ T cells were expanded (with viral peptide pools) by the ViraFEST assay ahead of sequencing. With more than 9 days of culture completed, CD4+ T cells were isolated. All participants had two doses of either the BNT162b2 or mRNA-1273 vaccine. IL-2 medium was substituted for half the medium on days 3 and 7. The data are from a study of vaccination effects on CD4 cells after COVID-19. Findings and caveats of the study: Few convalescent patients were included, and no early post-infection timepoints were sampled.

The V and J genes are TRBV5-1 and TRBJ2-3; TRBD2 matches 10 bases. The material sequenced was CD4+ T cells from PBMCs cultured with HCoV-NL63 spike peptides, taken after COVID-19 vaccination. The origin of this receptor is a human donor who received a COVID-19 vaccine. Some clones in this sample may be carry-over from other donors' samples. The CDR3 DNA is TGCGCCAGCAGCTTGGGCCCAGCGGGGGGGCCTGATACGCAGTATTTT. Amino acids: CASSLGPAGGPDTQYF.